These 4 T cell receptor beta chains came from one sample sequenced in a study of CD8 T cells in Susac syndrome. An amount of RNA that ranged from roughly 0.5 to 1 ug was reverse transcribed with random hexamers. One entry per CDR3 protein, called by TCRdb with MiXCR from the immunoSEQ multiplex PCR reads. The sample yields roughly 170,000 distinct CDR3 sequences, approximately 94% seen once. The specimen sequenced was CD4+ T cells from PBMCs. The source of these receptors is a human donor with multiple sclerosis.

V and J are TRBV20-1 and TRBJ2-4, with TRBD2 as a possible D gene (6 bases). Germline V CDR1 and CDR2: DFQATT, SNEGSKA (reference sequence). The CDR3 contains 15 residues. Trimming cost V 3 bases and J 2 bases, with 14 bases left between them. CDR3 sequence (DNA): TGCAGTGCTAGTGTGCGGGGACTGCCCAAAAACATTCAGTACTTC. Translating gives CSASVRGLPKNIQYF.

The chain combines TRBV3-1 with TRBJ1-6, with 8 positions matching TRBD1. The J segment lost 10 bases and the V segment lost 1 base, leaving 6 bases of the junction unmatched. Germline V gene lookup returns CDR1 LGHDT and CDR2 YNNKEL (reference sequence). The length of the CDR3 is 15 residues. The CDR3 sequence is CASSQVGTGGSPLHF. The CDR3 DNA reads TGTGCCAGCAGCCAAGTAGGCACAGGGGGGTCACCCCTCCACTTT.

The V call is TRBV7-9, the J call TRBJ2-4; 7 nucleotides match TRBD1. Germline CDR1 is SEHNR and CDR2 is FQNEAQ (reference sequence). The CDR3 runs 13 residues. Trimming removed 2 bases from V and 9 bases from J; junction bases left unmatched: 4. CDR3 sequence: CASSLQGDTIQYF. CDR3 DNA: TGTGCCAGCAGCTTACAGGGGGATACCATTCAGTACTTC.

This sequence joins TRBV28 and TRBJ1-2; 10 bases match TRBD1. The germline gives CDR1 MDHEN, CDR2 SYDVKM. The CDR3 loop spans 17 amino acids. The trim removed 4 bases at V and 8 bases at J, leaving 16 bases unmatched. In DNA form, the CDR3 reads TGTGCCAGCAGTTCGTATCTTGGACAGGGGGGGTATTACGGCTACACCTTC. It translates to CASSSYLGQGGYYGYTF.